The TCR beta chain under discussion was sequenced for a study of naive and memory T cell subsets. Study results and limitations: Diversity fell and Gini index rose from naive through CM, EM, EMRA. Findings for naive and memory subsets could not be checked against ground truth. A few larger clonotypes appeared in naive repertoires, especially CD8, possibly memory cells re-expressing CD45RA.

Both TRBC1 and TRBC2 were covered by a beta constant-region primer of two equimolar oligonucleotides. Nested alpha and beta constant-region primers with the SP2 primer drove four PCR rounds on ligated cDNA. Via MiXCR, TCRdb re-called the UMI-ligation and nested PCR reads, giving one row per CDR3 protein. The sample holds just over 80,000 distinct CDR3 sequences, about 9.9% seen once. This clonotype has ten or more counts. What it binds is unknown. After CD4 positive bead selection, the CD4-negative fraction gave CD8 T cells. The CDR3 covers 15 residues. Germline V gene data show CDR1 as MNHNS and CDR2 as SASEGT. Trimming cost V 6 bases and J 15 bases; bases outside gene matches: 15.

The sequenced sample consisted of naive CD8+ T cells from blood. This TCR derives from a human donor in good health. The rearrangement joins TRBV6-1 to TRBJ1-6; 9 bases align to TRBD1. The CDR3 DNA reads TGTGCCAGCAGGAAGACAGGGGGTTCTTTTCAGGTCCTCCACTTT. This gives the protein CASRKTGGSFQVLHF.